The 16 T cell receptor beta chains below all came from one sample that was sequenced in a study of control samples from healthy donors and cancer patients. TCRdb's table, derived via immunoSEQ multiplex PCR, lists solely in-frame clones and lacks some. Seen here are approximately 170,000 clones, about 92% observed once, and the top ten hold 1.3% to 1.5%. The specimen sequenced was blood. The source of these receptors is a man aged 30 to 45 in good health.

This clone was observed once. V is TRBV4-1 and J is TRBJ1-3; D is ambiguous. Germline loops: CDR1 MGHRA, CDR2 YSYEKL. Between the trimmed V and J ends, which lost 1 base and 0 bases, there was a span of 7 bases. The CDR3 length is 15 residues. CDR3 in DNA: TGCGCCAGCAGCCAAGTTCAGAGCTCTGGAAACACCATATATTTT. Translated, it gives CASSQVQSSGNTIYF.

The genes are TRBV28 and TRBJ2-5, with 7 bases identical to TRBD1. V shed 4 bases, J shed 0 bases, and the junction held 11 bases outside the gene matches. The length of the CDR3 is 17 residues. Germline lookup yields CDR1 MDHEN and CDR2 SYDVKM. CDR3 nucleotides: TGTGCCAGCAGTTACCAAACCGGGACAGCGTACCAAGAGACCCAGTACTTC. This sequence encodes CASSYQTGTAYQETQYF.

The CDR3 region is CASSPPGLASYEQYF. CDR3 nucleotides: TGTGCCAGCTCACCACCGGGACTAGCGTCCTACGAGCAGTACTTC. V gene TRBV18 combines with J gene TRBJ2-7; the match to TRBD2 covers 10 bases. V trimming: 0 bases; J trimming: 1 base; junction bases outside the gene matches: 0. This CDR3 has 15 amino acids. CDR1 KGHSH and CDR2 LQKENI come from the germline V gene.

The chain combines TRBV7-2 with TRBJ1-6, with a tentative D call TRBD1 (5 bases). This CDR3 has 13 amino acids. Germline lookup yields CDR1 SGHTA and CDR2 FQGNSA. V shed 6 bases and J shed 7 bases, with 10 bases lying between them. The CDR3 bases are TGTGCCAGCAGGCGGACACGGAATTCACCCCTCCACTTT. It is translated as CASRRTRNSPLHF.

The chain links TRBV7-9 to TRBJ2-7; D unresolved. V was trimmed by 1 base and J by 1 base, leaving 8 bases between them. The CDR3 contains 14 residues. CDR1 and CDR2 from the germline V gene are SEHNR and FQNEAQ (reference sequence). The CDR3 coding sequence is TGTGCCAGCAGCTTAGGTAGTAGGTCCTACGAGCAGTACTTC. It is translated as CASSLGSRSYEQYF.

The chain employs TRBV6-2 or TRBV6-3 and TRBJ1-1; maybe TRBD1 (6 bases). CDR3 length: 17 amino acids. V was clipped by 4 bases and J by 1 base, with 19 bases between them. The V gene's germline CDR1 is MNHEY and CDR2 SVGEGT. Written as DNA, the CDR3 is TGTGCCAGCAGTTTGGGCAGGGGAAGGGTAGGGAACACTGAAGCTTTCTTT. Its translation: CASSLGRGRVGNTEAFF.

V gene TRBV6-5 combines with J gene TRBJ2-7, with 8 nucleotides matching TRBD2. There are 13 residues in the CDR3. Germline V gives CDR1 MNHEY, CDR2 SVGAGI. V shed 6 bases and J 5 bases; nucleotides not matched to a gene: 6. The CDR3 protein is CASSPGGVHEQYF. CDR3 nucleotide sequence: TGTGCCAGCAGCCCGGGGGGGGTCCACGAGCAGTACTTC.

The V and J genes are TRBV7-9 and TRBJ2-1; perhaps TRBD1 as D (7 bases). Germline V lookup: CDR1 SEHNR, CDR2 FQNEAQ (reference sequence). CDR3 length equals 16 residues. The V and J ends lost 4 bases and 6 bases respectively, with 19 bases between them. The CDR3, as DNA: TGTGCCAGCAGCTCCGGGAGCCTAGGGGGCCTCAATGAGCAGTTCTTC. Translation gives CASSSGSLGGLNEQFF. Combining the CDR3 with reference TRBV7-9 and TRBJ2-1 gives the whole variable domain DTGVSQNPRHKITKRGQNVTFRCDPISEHNRLYWYRQTLGQGPEFLTYFQNEAQLEKSRLLSDRFSAERPKGSFSTLEIQRTEQGDSAMYLCASSSGSLGGLNEQFFGPGTRLTVL.

This clone was seen once. J is TRBJ2-5 and V is TRBV6-5; D is unclear. This CDR3 is built from 12 residues. V was pared by 7 bases and J by 5 bases, with 11 bases between. The germline gives CDR1 MNHEY, CDR2 SVGAGI. CDR3 residues: CASNSGRETQYF. Here the CDR3 DNA reads TGTGCCAGCAATTCCGGGCGGGAGACCCAGTACTTC.

This sequence joins TRBV5-1 and TRBJ1-3; a possible D gene is TRBD1 (5 bases). From germline, CDR1 is SGHRS and CDR2 YFSETQ. Trimming left V 0 bases short and J 0 bases short, with 10 bases between. The CDR3 extends over 16 amino acids. The CDR3 DNA reads TGCGCCAGCAGCTTGGGGGGCAGGACCTCTGGAAACACCATATATTTT. It specifies CASSLGGRTSGNTIYF.

The V and J genes are TRBV15 and TRBJ1-1; D call uncertain. Deletions cut 0 bases from V and 6 bases from J, with 8 bases between. CDR1 and CDR2 (germline): LNHNV, YYDKDF (reference sequence). The CDR3 has 13 residues. CDR3 in DNA: TGTGCCACCAGCAGAGATCGCGTAGCTGAAGCTTTCTTT. This translates into CATSRDRVAEAFF. The whole variable domain, remainder taken from reference TRBV15 and TRBJ1-1, is DAMVIQNPRYQVTQFGKPVTLSCSQTLNHNVMYWYQQKSSQAPKLLFHYYDKDFNNEADTPDNFQSRRPNTSFCFLDIRSPGLGDTAMYLCATSRDRVAEAFFGQGTRLTVV.

The chain has TRBV6-4 and TRBJ2-1; a weak D match, TRBD1 (6 bases). The CDR3 extends over 13 amino acids. Deletions cut 2 bases from V and 12 bases from J, with 14 bases between. Germline V gene data show CDR1 as MRHNA and CDR2 as SNTAGT. CDR3 in DNA: TGTGCCAGCAGTGACCACAGGGAATCTGCGCAGTTCTTC. This gives the protein CASSDHRESAQFF.

This sequence joins TRBV29-1 and TRBJ2-3; D not resolved. V lost 7 bases, J lost 5 bases, and 7 bases lay in between. The CDR3 loop spans 10 amino acids. CDR1 and CDR2 from the germline V gene are SQVTM and ANQGSEA. The CDR3 loop is CSGGVDTQYF. For the CDR3, the DNA is TGCAGCGGTGGGGTAGATACGCAGTATTTT.

The rearrangement links TRBV6-1 to TRBJ1-2; D may be TRBD1 (5 bases). The CDR3 sequence is 17 residues long. The V end was cut by 2 bases, the J end by 3 bases, with 19 bases between. Germline-derived CDR1 and CDR2 are MNHNS and SASEGT. The CDR3 DNA follows: TGTGCCAGCAGTGAAATGGACGGGGGGATTAGAGACTATGGCTACACCTTC. Its protein is CASSEMDGGIRDYGYTF.

The chain carries TRBV29-1 and TRBJ1-2; a weak D match, TRBD1 (6 bases). In germline, CDR1 is SQVTM, CDR2 ANQGSEA. V dropped 7 bases and J dropped 2 bases, with 17 bases sitting between them. The CDR3 has 14 residues. Here the CDR3 DNA reads TGCAGCGGGGAGGTATGGCAGGGGAACTATGGCTACACCTTC. Protein product: CSGEVWQGNYGYTF.

The rearrangement uses TRBV11-2 and TRBJ1-1, with TRBD1 matching 10 bases. The V and J ends lost 4 bases and 4 bases, in that order; junction bases with no gene match: 6. The germline CDR1 and CDR2 sequences are SGHAT and FQNNGV. The CDR3 totals 15 residues. The CDR3 region is CASSSRDRGGTEAFF. CDR3 DNA sequence: TGTGCCAGCAGCTCGCGGGACAGGGGAGGCACTGAAGCTTTCTTT. The complete variable domain, with remaining parts taken from reference TRBV11-2 and TRBJ1-1, reads EAGVAQSPRYKIIEKRQSVAFWCNPISGHATLYWYQQILGQGPKLLIQFQNNGVVDDSQLPKDRFSAERLKGVDSTLKIQPAKLEDSAVYLCASSSRDRGGTEAFFGQGTRLTVV.